The 5 T cell receptor beta chains reported below all come from one sample, sequenced in a study of blood T cell repertoires in COVID-19. The assay was immunoSEQ multiplex PCR, and TCRdb's table has in-frame clones only and misses some. The sample shows 150,000 to 200,000 clones, about 90% of them seen only once. The sample consisted of PBMCs or T cells enriched from blood (not recorded which). The source is a human donor with acute COVID-19. The donor label of this sample is uncertain.

This chain uses TRBV29-1 with TRBJ2-5, with D unresolved. Trimming pared 2 bases from V and 4 bases from J, leaving 14 bases between. Germline CDR1 and CDR2: SQVTM and ANQGSEA. The CDR3 runs to 14 residues. The CDR3 sequence: CSVERLAVGETQYF. Here the CDR3 DNA reads TGCAGCGTTGAACGACTTGCGGTGGGAGAGACCCAGTACTTC.

There are a few counts of this clone. The chain combines TRBV29-1 with TRBJ2-5, with a possible D match to TRBD2 (6 bases). The CDR3 consists of 12 residues. V was pared by 5 bases and J by 2 bases, with 9 bases between. Germline assignment: CDR1 SQVTM and CDR2 ANQGSEA. CDR3 amino acids: CSVSGGQETQYF. Written as DNA, the CDR3 is TGCAGCGTTAGTGGGGGGCAAGAGACCCAGTACTTC.

This sequence joins TRBV9 and TRBJ2-1; TRBD2 agrees at 9 bases. Trimming removed 4 bases from V and 3 bases from J; junction bases left unmatched: 11. The CDR3 has 17 residues. The germline V gene encodes CDR1 SGDLS and CDR2 YYNGEE. CDR3 protein: CASSPELAGDLYNEQFF. The CDR3 DNA reads TGTGCCAGCAGCCCCGAGTTAGCGGGGGATCTCTACAATGAGCAGTTCTTC.

The V gene is TRBV7-2, the J gene TRBJ2-7, with TRBD2 matching over 10 bases. The CDR3 loop spans 15 amino acids. Germline CDR1 SGHTA, CDR2 FQGNSA. The junction had 7 bases not matched to a gene; V was cut back by 3 bases and J by 5 bases. Written as DNA, the CDR3 is TGTGCCAGCAGCTTTCAGAGCGGGGGGGCCGACGAGCAGTACTTC. It codes for CASSFQSGGADEQYF.

The chain uses TRBV2 and TRBJ1-1; D gene uncertain. V dropped 5 bases and J dropped 6 bases, with 7 bases sitting between them. The CDR3 is 11 amino acids. Germline V gene data show CDR1 as SNHLY and CDR2 as FYNNEI. This chain's CDR3 is CASSRGSEAFF. The DNA for the CDR3 is TGTGCCAGCAGTCGGGGATCTGAAGCTTTCTTT.